This T cell receptor (beta chain) was recovered during a study of cytomegalovirus exposure and HLA in healthy donors. At the level of the study: In terms of ancestry, the Caucasian-associated cluster contained around four fifths of the approximately 430 genotyped donors.

CDR3 length: 11 residues. The germline CDR1 and CDR2 sequences are DFQATT and SNEGSKA (reference sequence). Trimming removed 0 bases at V and 8 bases at J, with 7 bases between. The PCR ran on 60 Vbeta and 13 Jbeta primers. Generated by immunoSEQ multiplex PCR, the TCRdb table keeps only in-frame clones and is missing some. In the table there are 150,000 to 200,000 clones, about two thirds of which are singletons. The TCR sequence derives from a woman aged 25 to 45 in good health and CMV-seronegative. This chain links TRBV20-1 with TRBJ1-2; D is uncertain. Sequenced material: PBMCs. This CDR3 reads CSARDAWGYTF. CDR3 nucleotide sequence: TGCAGTGCTAGAGATGCGTGGGGCTACACCTTC.